Given below is one TCR beta chain in context. Its matching antigen is unknown. This specimen comes from a study of T cell responses to AZD1222 COVID-19 vaccine. Study in general: Investigators merged groups given second doses at roughly 4 or roughly 12 weeks.

Study-level results: In a largely white British group with more females than males, clonal diversity was possibly underestimated. A rise in Spike-specific TCR breadth and depth followed two AZD1222 doses. Repertoires were sampled only after the peak T cell response.

V was cut by 1 base and J by 7 bases, with 14 bases left in between. Per germline, CDR1 LGHDT and CDR2 YNNKEL (reference sequence). There are 15 residues in the CDR3. Produced via immunoSEQ multiplex PCR; TCRdb's table is partial and in-frame only. Found here are around 86,000 clones, 90% of them singletons; the top ten hold 8% to 9.5%. This TCR was sampled from an adult in good health. The specimen comprised peripheral blood, sampled on day 0 of AZD1222 vaccination. The rearrangement uses TRBV3-1 (or the pseudogene TRBV3-2) and TRBJ1-3; the D gene is possibly TRBD1 (6 bases). In DNA form, the CDR3 reads TGTGCCAGCAGCCAAGTTTTGGGGGCGAGGAACACCATATATTTT. It codes for CASSQVLGARNTIYF.